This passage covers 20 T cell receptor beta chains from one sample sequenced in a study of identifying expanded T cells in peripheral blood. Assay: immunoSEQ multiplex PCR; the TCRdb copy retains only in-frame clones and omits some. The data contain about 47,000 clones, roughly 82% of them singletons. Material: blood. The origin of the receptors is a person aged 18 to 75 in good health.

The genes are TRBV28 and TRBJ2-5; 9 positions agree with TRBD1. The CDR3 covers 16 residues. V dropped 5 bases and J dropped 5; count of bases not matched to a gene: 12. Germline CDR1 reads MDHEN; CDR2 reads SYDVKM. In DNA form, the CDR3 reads TGTGCCAGCAGTGTTACCGGGACAGGGTTAATCGAGACCCAGTACTTC. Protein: CASSVTGTGLIETQYF.

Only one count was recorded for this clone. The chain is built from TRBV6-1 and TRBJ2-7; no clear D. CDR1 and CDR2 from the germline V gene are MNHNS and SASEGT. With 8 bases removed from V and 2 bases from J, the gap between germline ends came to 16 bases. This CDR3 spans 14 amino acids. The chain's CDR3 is CASVQGRGTYEQYV. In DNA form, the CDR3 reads TGTGCCAGCGTACAAGGGCGAGGTACCTACGAGCAGTACGTC.

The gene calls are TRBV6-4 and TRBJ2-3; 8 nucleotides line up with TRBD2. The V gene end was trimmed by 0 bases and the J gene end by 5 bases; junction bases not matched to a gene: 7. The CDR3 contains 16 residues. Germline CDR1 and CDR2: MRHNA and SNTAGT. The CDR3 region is CASSDSSGGPIDTQYF. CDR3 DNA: TGTGCCAGCAGTGACTCGTCGGGGGGGCCAATAGATACGCAGTATTTT.

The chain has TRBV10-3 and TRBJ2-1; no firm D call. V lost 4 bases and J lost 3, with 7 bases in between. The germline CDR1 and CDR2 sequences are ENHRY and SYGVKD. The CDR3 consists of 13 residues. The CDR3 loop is CAISVFLYNEQFF. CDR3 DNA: TGTGCCATCAGTGTGTTCCTCTACAATGAGCAGTTCTTC.

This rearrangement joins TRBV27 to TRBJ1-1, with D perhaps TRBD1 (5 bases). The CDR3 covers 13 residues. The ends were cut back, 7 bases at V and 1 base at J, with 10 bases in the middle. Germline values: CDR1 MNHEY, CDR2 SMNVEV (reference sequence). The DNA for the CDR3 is TGTGCCAGCAAGACAGCTAAGAACACTGAAGCTTTCTTT. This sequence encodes CASKTAKNTEAFF.

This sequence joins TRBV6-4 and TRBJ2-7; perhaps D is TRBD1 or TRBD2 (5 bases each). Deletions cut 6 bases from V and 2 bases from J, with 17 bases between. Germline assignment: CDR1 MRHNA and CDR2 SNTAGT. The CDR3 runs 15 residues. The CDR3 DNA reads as TGTGCCAGCAGGACTGGTGGGGGTTCTCCCTACGAGCAGTACGTC. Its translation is CASRTGGGSPYEQYV.

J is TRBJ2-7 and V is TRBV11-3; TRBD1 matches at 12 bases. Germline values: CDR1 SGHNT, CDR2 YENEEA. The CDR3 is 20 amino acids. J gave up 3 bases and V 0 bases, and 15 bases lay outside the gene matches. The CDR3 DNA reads TGTGCCAGCAGCTTAGATCTTTCGTTTTTTGGGACAGGGGGCTACTACGAGCAGTACTTC. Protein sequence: CASSLDLSFFGTGGYYEQYF.

The CDR3 loop is CSASPTDGYTF. Written as DNA, the CDR3 is TGCAGTGCTAGCCCTACGGATGGCTACACCTTC. The chain is built from TRBV20-1 and TRBJ1-2; D call uncertain. The CDR3 runs 11 residues. Trimming cost V 3 bases and J 6 bases, with 8 bases left between them. CDR1 is DFQATT, CDR2 SNEGSKA, per germline (reference sequence).

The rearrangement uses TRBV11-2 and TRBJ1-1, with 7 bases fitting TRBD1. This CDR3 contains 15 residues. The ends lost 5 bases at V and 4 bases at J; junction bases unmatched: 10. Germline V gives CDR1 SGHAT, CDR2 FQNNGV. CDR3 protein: CASSTVDRARTEAFF. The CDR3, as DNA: TGTGCCAGCAGCACGGTTGACAGGGCGCGCACTGAAGCTTTCTTT.

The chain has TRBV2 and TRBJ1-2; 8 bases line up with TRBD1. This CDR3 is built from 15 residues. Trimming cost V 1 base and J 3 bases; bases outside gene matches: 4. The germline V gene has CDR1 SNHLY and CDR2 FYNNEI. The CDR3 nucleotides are TGTGCCAGCAGTGAAGACAGGGGGTCGTACTATGGCTACACCTTC. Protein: CASSEDRGSYYGYTF.

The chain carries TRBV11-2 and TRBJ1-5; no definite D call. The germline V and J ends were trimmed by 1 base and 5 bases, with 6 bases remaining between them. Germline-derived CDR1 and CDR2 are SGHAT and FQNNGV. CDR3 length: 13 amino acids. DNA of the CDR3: TGTGCCAGCAGCTTAGTACCGTATCAGCCCCAGCATTTT. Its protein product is CASSLVPYQPQHF.

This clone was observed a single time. CDR3 nucleotides: TGTGCCAGCAGCCGGGACTGGAACTACAATGAGCAGTTCTTC. Amino acids: CASSRDWNYNEQFF. V and J are TRBV7-8 and TRBJ2-1, with a weak D call TRBD2 (6 bases). Germline values: CDR1 SGHVS, CDR2 FQNEAQ. Trimming removed 5 bases at V and 3 bases at J, with 11 bases between. The CDR3 runs 14 residues.

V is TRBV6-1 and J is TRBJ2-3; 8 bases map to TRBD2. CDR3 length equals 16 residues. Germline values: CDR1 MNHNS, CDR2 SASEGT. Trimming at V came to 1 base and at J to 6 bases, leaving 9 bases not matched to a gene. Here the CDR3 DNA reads TGTGCCAGCAGTGAAGAGATAGCGGGGTATGTGGATACGCAGTATTTT. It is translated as CASSEEIAGYVDTQYF.

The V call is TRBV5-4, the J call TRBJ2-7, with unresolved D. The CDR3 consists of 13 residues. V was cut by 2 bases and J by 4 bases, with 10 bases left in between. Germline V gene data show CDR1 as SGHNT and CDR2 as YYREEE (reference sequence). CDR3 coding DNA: TGTGCCAGCAGCTTTTTAGCCGTGTACGAGCAGTACGTC. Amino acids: CASSFLAVYEQYV.

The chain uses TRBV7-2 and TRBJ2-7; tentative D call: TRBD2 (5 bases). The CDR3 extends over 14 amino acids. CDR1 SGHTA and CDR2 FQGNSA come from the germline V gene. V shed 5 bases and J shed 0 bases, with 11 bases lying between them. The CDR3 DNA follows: TGTGCCAGCAGCCCACAAGACTACTCCTACGAGCAGTACTTC. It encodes CASSPQDYSYEQYF.

The CDR3 loop is CASSYFNYGYTF. The CDR3 region has the DNA TGTGCCAGCAGCTACTTTAACTATGGCTACACCTTC. V gene TRBV25-1 combines with J gene TRBJ1-2; no clear D. The CDR3 covers 12 residues. Germline CDR1 is MGHDK and CDR2 is SYGVNS. Between the trimmed V and J ends, which lost 6 bases and 1 base, there was a span of 6 bases.

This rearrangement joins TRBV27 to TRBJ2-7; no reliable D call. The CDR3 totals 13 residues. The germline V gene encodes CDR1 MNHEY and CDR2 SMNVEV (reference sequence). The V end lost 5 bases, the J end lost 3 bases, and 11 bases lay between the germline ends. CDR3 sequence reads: CASSPGRYYEQYV. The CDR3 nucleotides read TGTGCCAGCAGTCCCGGACGCTACTACGAGCAGTACGTC.

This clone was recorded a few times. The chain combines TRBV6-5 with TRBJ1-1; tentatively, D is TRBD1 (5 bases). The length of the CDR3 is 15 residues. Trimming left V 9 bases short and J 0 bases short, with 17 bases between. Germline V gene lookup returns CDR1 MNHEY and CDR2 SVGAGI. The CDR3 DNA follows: TGTGCCAGTTTCCGGGACCGGGCCATGAACACTGAAGCTTTCTTT. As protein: CASFRDRAMNTEAFF.

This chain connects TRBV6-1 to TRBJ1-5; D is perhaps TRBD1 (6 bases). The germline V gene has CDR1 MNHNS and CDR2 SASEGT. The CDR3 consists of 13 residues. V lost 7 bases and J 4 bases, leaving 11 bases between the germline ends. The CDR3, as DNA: TGTGCCAGCACCTCTGACAGGAATCAGCCCCAGCATTTT. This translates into CASTSDRNQPQHF.

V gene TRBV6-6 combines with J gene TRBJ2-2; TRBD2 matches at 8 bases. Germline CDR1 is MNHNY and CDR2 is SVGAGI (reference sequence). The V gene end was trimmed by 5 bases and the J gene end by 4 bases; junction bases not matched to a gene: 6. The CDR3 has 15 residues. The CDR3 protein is CASSPEREFTGELFF. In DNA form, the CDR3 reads TGTGCCAGCAGTCCTGAGCGGGAGTTCACCGGGGAGCTGTTTTTT.